These T cell receptor beta chains were read from a single sample in a study of blood T cell repertoires in COVID-19. Produced via immunoSEQ multiplex PCR; TCRdb's table is partial and in-frame only. The sample holds fewer than 200,000 clones, 60% to 80% seen once. Sequenced material: peripheral blood. The receptors derive from a woman in her 70s with acute or convalescent COVID-19. Both conserved end residues are part of each CDR3. The order of the fields is V gene, J gene, CDR3 length, clone size, D gene, CDR3 protein, CDR3 DNA. The D gene is left open where the match is weak. Only some rows state a clone size, as once, few, many or a class for expanded clones.

V gene: TRBV19
J gene: TRBJ1-5
CDR3 length: 17
clone size: NA
D gene: NA
CDR3 protein: CASSGEPDGRPNQPQHF
CDR3 DNA: TGTGCCAGTAGTGGGGAGCCCGACGGCCGACCCAATCAGCCCCAGCATTTT

V gene: TRBV28
J gene: TRBJ1-2
CDR3 length: 13
clone size: NA
D gene: NA
CDR3 protein: CATRRGTHYGYTF
CDR3 DNA: TGTGCCACCCGGAGAGGGACTCACTATGGCTACACCTTC

V gene: TRBV5-1
J gene: TRBJ2-3
CDR3 length: 19
clone size: once
D gene: TRBD2
CDR3 protein: CASSLLSVSGRGVKDTQYF
CDR3 DNA: TGCGCCAGCAGCTTGTTGTCCGTTAGCGGGAGAGGGGTGAAAGATACGCAGTATTTT

V gene: TRBV6-4
J gene: TRBJ1-5
CDR3 length: 14
clone size: NA
D gene: TRBD1
CDR3 protein: CASSVTGAGEPQHF
CDR3 DNA: TGTGCCAGCAGTGTCACAGGGGCCGGGGAGCCCCAGCATTTT

V gene: TRBV4-1
J gene: TRBJ2-1
CDR3 length: 16
clone size: once
D gene: TRBD1
CDR3 protein: CASSQEWDRRYNEQFF
CDR3 DNA: TGCGCCAGCAGCCAAGAGTGGGACAGGCGTTACAATGAGCAGTTCTTC

V gene: TRBV10-2
J gene: TRBJ1-2
CDR3 length: 13
clone size: NA
D gene: NA
CDR3 protein: CASSIPTMGEFIF
CDR3 DNA: TGCGCCAGCAGCATCCCGACCATGGGCGAATTCATCTTC

V gene: TRBV27
J gene: TRBJ1-6
CDR3 length: 18
clone size: once
D gene: NA
CDR3 protein: CASSGSTGQALYNSPLHF
CDR3 DNA: TGTGCCAGCAGTGGCTCGACAGGCCAGGCGCTATATAATTCACCCCTCCACTTT

V gene: TRBV5-1
J gene: TRBJ1-2
CDR3 length: 17
clone size: once
D gene: NA
CDR3 protein: CASSSVGAQGSGYGYTF
CDR3 DNA: TGCGCCAGCAGCTCCGTAGGGGCCCAGGGATCTGGCTATGGCTACACCTTC

V gene: TRBV2
J gene: TRBJ2-4
CDR3 length: 12
clone size: NA
D gene: NA
CDR3 protein: CASRGRGAIQYF
CDR3 DNA: TGTGCCAGCAGGGGGCGGGGAGCCATTCAGTACTTC

V gene: TRBV3-1/TRBV3-2
J gene: TRBJ2-2
CDR3 length: 14
clone size: NA
D gene: NA
CDR3 protein: CASSPGVGTGELFF
CDR3 DNA: TGTGCCAGCAGCCCGGGAGTCGGCACCGGGGAGCTGTTTTTT

V gene: TRBV9
J gene: TRBJ2-7
CDR3 length: 13
clone size: NA
D gene: NA
CDR3 protein: CASSVEGGHEQYF
CDR3 DNA: TGTGCCAGCAGCGTAGAGGGAGGCCACGAGCAGTACTTC

V gene: TRBV27
J gene: TRBJ2-7
CDR3 length: 19
clone size: NA
D gene: TRBD1
CDR3 protein: CASSRGQGAGLGVAYEQYF
CDR3 DNA: TGTGCCAGCAGTCGCGGCCAGGGGGCCGGCCTTGGGGTCGCCTACGAGCAGTACTTC

V gene: TRBV11-3
J gene: TRBJ2-5
CDR3 length: 16
clone size: few
D gene: TRBD1
CDR3 protein: CASSQNGQGGQETQYF
CDR3 DNA: TGTGCCAGCAGTCAGAACGGACAGGGGGGGCAAGAGACCCAGTACTTC

V gene: TRBV30
J gene: TRBJ2-5
CDR3 length: 14
clone size: NA
D gene: TRBD1
CDR3 protein: CAWSRTGGRETQYF
CDR3 DNA: TGTGCCTGGAGTCGGACAGGGGGCCGAGAGACCCAGTACTTC

V gene: TRBV3-1/TRBV3-2
J gene: TRBJ1-4
CDR3 length: 14
clone size: NA
D gene: NA
CDR3 protein: CASSQRGSPEKLFF
CDR3 DNA: TGTGCCAGCAGCCAAAGGGGGAGTCCCGAAAAACTGTTTTTT

V gene: TRBV30
J gene: TRBJ2-3
CDR3 length: 16
clone size: NA
D gene: TRBD2
CDR3 protein: CAWSILTSGGPDTQYF
CDR3 DNA: TGTGCCTGGAGTATATTGACTAGCGGGGGACCAGATACGCAGTATTTT

V gene: TRBV4-1
J gene: TRBJ2-5
CDR3 length: 15
clone size: NA
D gene: NA
CDR3 protein: CASSQDRQALRTQYF
CDR3 DNA: TGCGCCAGCAGCCAAGACCGCCAGGCCCTCAGGACCCAGTACTTC

V gene: TRBV6-5
J gene: TRBJ2-5
CDR3 length: 15
clone size: NA
D gene: TRBD1
CDR3 protein: CASTLGQGTQETQYF
CDR3 DNA: TGTGCCAGCACCCTGGGACAGGGAACCCAAGAGACCCAGTACTTC

V gene: TRBV5-1
J gene: TRBJ2-7
CDR3 length: 14
clone size: NA
D gene: NA
CDR3 protein: CASGTGVEGYEQYF
CDR3 DNA: TGCGCCAGTGGGACTGGGGTTGAGGGCTACGAGCAGTACTTC

V gene: TRBV24-1
J gene: TRBJ2-7
CDR3 length: 15
clone size: NA
D gene: TRBD1
CDR3 protein: CATSESGTGPAEQYF
CDR3 DNA: TGTGCCACCAGTGAGTCCGGGACAGGTCCCGCAGAGCAGTACTTC

V gene: TRBV5-1
J gene: TRBJ1-1
CDR3 length: 14
clone size: few
D gene: TRBD1
CDR3 protein: CASSSDRLRSEAFF
CDR3 DNA: TGCGCCAGCAGCTCGGACAGGTTAAGGTCGGAAGCTTTCTTT

V gene: TRBV19
J gene: TRBJ1-6
CDR3 length: 15
clone size: NA
D gene: TRBD1
CDR3 protein: CATRRGGMDNSPLHF
CDR3 DNA: TGTGCCACACGACGAGGGGGCATGGATAATTCACCCCTCCACTTT

V gene: TRBV5-1
J gene: TRBJ2-2
CDR3 length: 15
clone size: NA
D gene: TRBD1
CDR3 protein: CASSLGQGDTGELFF
CDR3 DNA: TGCGCCAGCAGCTTGGGGCAGGGGGACACCGGGGAGCTGTTTTTT

V gene: TRBV19
J gene: TRBJ1-6
CDR3 length: 16
clone size: NA
D gene: TRBD1
CDR3 protein: CASNRQGEDSNSPLHF
CDR3 DNA: TGTGCCAGTAACAGACAGGGGGAAGATTCTAATTCACCCCTCCACTTT

V gene: TRBV7-6
J gene: TRBJ2-1
CDR3 length: 16
clone size: NA
D gene: TRBD2
CDR3 protein: CASSSVGSGEYNEQFF
CDR3 DNA: TGTGCCAGCAGCTCAGTCGGTAGCGGGGAGTACAATGAGCAGTTCTTC

V gene: TRBV5-1
J gene: TRBJ2-1
CDR3 length: 15
clone size: NA
D gene: TRBD1
CDR3 protein: CASSPGDRAPGEQFF
CDR3 DNA: TGCGCCAGCAGCCCTGGGGACAGGGCTCCGGGTGAGCAGTTCTTC

V gene: TRBV5-1
J gene: TRBJ2-5
CDR3 length: 13
clone size: once
D gene: NA
CDR3 protein: CASSLGHLETQYF
CDR3 DNA: TGCGCCAGCAGCTTAGGACATCTAGAGACCCAGTACTTC

V gene: TRBV27
J gene: TRBJ2-3
CDR3 length: 18
clone size: NA
D gene: TRBD2
CDR3 protein: CASKGTSGSKISTDTQYF
CDR3 DNA: TGTGCCAGCAAAGGGACTAGCGGGAGTAAAATTAGCACAGATACGCAGTATTTT

V gene: TRBV7-2
J gene: TRBJ1-3
CDR3 length: 15
clone size: NA
D gene: NA
CDR3 protein: CASSPRDFSGNTIYF
CDR3 DNA: TGTGCCAGCAGCCCCCGGGACTTCTCTGGAAACACCATATATTTT

V gene: TRBV19
J gene: TRBJ1-1
CDR3 length: 13
clone size: few
D gene: NA
CDR3 protein: CASRGPGGTEAFF
CDR3 DNA: TGTGCCAGTAGGGGACCAGGCGGGACCGAAGCTTTCTTT

V gene: TRBV19
J gene: TRBJ2-5
CDR3 length: 12
clone size: NA
D gene: NA
CDR3 protein: CASSGGAETQYF
CDR3 DNA: TGTGCCAGCTCGGGGGGCGCGGAGACCCAGTACTTC

V gene: TRBV20-1
J gene: TRBJ2-7
CDR3 length: 11
clone size: NA
D gene: TRBD1
CDR3 protein: CSAGGLGEQYF
CDR3 DNA: TGCAGTGCAGGGGGCTTGGGCGAGCAGTACTTC

V gene: TRBV3-1/TRBV3-2
J gene: TRBJ2-5
CDR3 length: 19
clone size: NA
D gene: TRBD2
CDR3 protein: CASSQGLAGGLGGQETQYF
CDR3 DNA: TGTGCCAGCAGCCAAGGACTAGCGGGAGGACTAGGAGGGCAAGAGACCCAGTACTTC

V gene: TRBV6-5
J gene: TRBJ2-7
CDR3 length: 13
clone size: NA
D gene: TRBD1
CDR3 protein: CASMGRGLYEQYF
CDR3 DNA: TGTGCCAGCATGGGCAGGGGGCTCTACGAGCAGTACTTC

V gene: TRBV25-1
J gene: TRBJ2-6
CDR3 length: 17
clone size: NA
D gene: NA
CDR3 protein: CASSDPGQPSGANVLTF
CDR3 DNA: TGTGCCAGCAGTGATCCGGGACAACCCTCTGGGGCCAACGTCCTGACTTTC

V gene: TRBV5-5
J gene: TRBJ1-1
CDR3 length: 17
clone size: once
D gene: TRBD1
CDR3 protein: CASSLVLRTGSFVEAFF
CDR3 DNA: TGTGCCAGCAGCTTGGTATTAAGGACAGGGTCGTTTGTTGAAGCTTTCTTT

V gene: TRBV29-1
J gene: TRBJ1-1
CDR3 length: 12
clone size: NA
D gene: NA
CDR3 protein: CSVDFGNTEAFF
CDR3 DNA: TGCAGCGTTGACTTCGGTAACACTGAAGCTTTCTTT

V gene: TRBV19
J gene: TRBJ2-4
CDR3 length: 15
clone size: NA
D gene: NA
CDR3 protein: CASSPDSALKNIQYF
CDR3 DNA: TGTGCCAGTAGTCCCGACAGCGCCCTTAAAAACATTCAGTACTTC

V gene: TRBV5-6
J gene: TRBJ2-1
CDR3 length: 13
clone size: NA
D gene: NA
CDR3 protein: CASSLGQVNEQFF
CDR3 DNA: TGTGCCAGCAGCTTGGGCCAGGTAAATGAGCAGTTCTTC

V gene: TRBV3-1/TRBV3-2
J gene: TRBJ1-6
CDR3 length: 16
clone size: NA
D gene: NA
CDR3 protein: CASSQGHGGIDSPLHF
CDR3 DNA: TGTGCCAGCAGCCAAGGCCACGGAGGGATTGATTCACCCCTCCACTTT